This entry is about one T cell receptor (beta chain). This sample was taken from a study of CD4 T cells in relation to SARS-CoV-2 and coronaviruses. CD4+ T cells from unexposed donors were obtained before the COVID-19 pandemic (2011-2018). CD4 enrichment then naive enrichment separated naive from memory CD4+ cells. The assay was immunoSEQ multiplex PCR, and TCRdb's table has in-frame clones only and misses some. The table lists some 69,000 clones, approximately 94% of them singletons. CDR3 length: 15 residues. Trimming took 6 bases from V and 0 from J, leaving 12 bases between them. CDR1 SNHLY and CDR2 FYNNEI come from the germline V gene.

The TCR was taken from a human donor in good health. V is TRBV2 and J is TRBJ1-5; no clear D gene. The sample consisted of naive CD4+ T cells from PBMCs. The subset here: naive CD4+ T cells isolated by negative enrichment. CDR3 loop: CASRGTLYSNQPQHF. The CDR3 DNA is TGTGCCAGCAGGGGCACCCTCTATAGCAATCAGCCCCAGCATTTT. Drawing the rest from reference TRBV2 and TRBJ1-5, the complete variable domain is EPEVTQTPSHQVTQMGQEVILRCVPISNHLYFYWYRQILGQKVEFLVSFYNNEISEKSEIFDDQFSVERPDGSNFTLKIRSTKLEDSAMYFCASRGTLYSNQPQHFGDGTRLSIL.